These 27 T cell receptor beta chains share one sample of origin, sequenced in a study of blood T cell repertoires in COVID-19. TCRdb's table, derived via immunoSEQ multiplex PCR, lists solely in-frame clones and lacks some. The table lists approximately 97,000 clones, roughly 90% of them singletons. The specimen was peripheral blood. These receptor sequences come from a woman older than 75 with acute or convalescent COVID-19.

The chain employs TRBV10-3 and TRBJ1-1; D remains ambiguous. CDR3 length equals 13 residues. V lost 4 bases, J lost 1 base, and 7 bases lay in between. CDR1 and CDR2 (germline): ENHRY, SYGVKD. The CDR3 protein is CAISGPQNTEAFF. In DNA form, the CDR3 reads TGTGCCATCAGTGGGCCCCAGAACACTGAAGCTTTCTTT.

V is TRBV2 and J is TRBJ2-7; tentatively, D is TRBD1 (5 bases). CDR1 and CDR2 (germline): SNHLY, FYNNEI. The CDR3 has 14 residues. V lost 2 bases and J lost 3, with 11 bases in between. CDR3 coding DNA: TGTGCCAGCAGTGAATCCCCAGGGAACTACGAGCAGTACTTC. Its protein is CASSESPGNYEQYF.

The chain is built from TRBV18 and TRBJ1-1; D might be TRBD1 (5 bases). The CDR3 has 16 residues. Germline CDR1 KGHSH, CDR2 LQKENI. The V and J ends lost 1 base and 5 bases respectively, with 17 bases between them. The chain's CDR3 is CASSPLSGGGWTEAFF. For the CDR3, the DNA is TGTGCCAGCTCACCACTATCCGGGGGAGGGTGGACTGAAGCTTTCTTT.

The genes are TRBV7-8 and TRBJ2-5; 9 nucleotides align to TRBD2. Losses at the gene ends were 3 bases for V and 2 bases for J; bases not matched to a gene: 7. CDR3 size: 16 residues. Germline CDR1 is SGHVS and CDR2 is FQNEAQ. The CDR3 sequence: CASSFSVAGGQETQYF. Written as DNA, the CDR3 is TGTGCCAGCAGCTTCTCGGTGGCGGGGGGGCAAGAGACCCAGTACTTC.

The chain recombines TRBV6-6 with TRBJ1-5; tentative D call: TRBD1 (5 bases). Germline lookup yields CDR1 MNHNY and CDR2 SVGAGI (reference sequence). With 2 bases removed from V and 2 bases from J, the gap between germline ends came to 7 bases. There are 14 residues in the CDR3. This chain's CDR3 is CASSYGGGNQPQHF. The CDR3 DNA is TGTGCCAGCAGTTACGGGGGGGGCAATCAGCCCCAGCATTTT.

The chain combines TRBV7-9 with TRBJ2-7, with 11 bases that match TRBD1. This CDR3 has 15 amino acids. V shed 5 bases, J shed 2 bases, and the junction held 5 bases outside the gene matches. Per the germline V gene, CDR1 is SEHNR and CDR2 is FQNEAQ (reference sequence). The DNA of the CDR3 is TGTGCCAGCAGCCTCGGACAGGGGGCTACCTACGAGCAGTACTTC. Protein product: CASSLGQGATYEQYF.

V and J are TRBV19 and TRBJ1-1; no clear D. The CDR3 extends over 13 amino acids. The germline V gene has CDR1 LNHDA and CDR2 SQIVND (reference sequence). The V and J ends lost 6 bases and 1 base respectively, with 9 bases between them. The CDR3 DNA sequence: TGTGCCAGTAGCCCCAGCGGGAACACTGAAGCTTTCTTT. It encodes CASSPSGNTEAFF.

Concerning this clone itself: An end of the junction does not agree with germline; a read error may underlie this. For the CDR3, the DNA is TGTGCCAGCACCTTGGGACAGCACAATCGGCCCCAGCATTTT. Translation: CASTLGQHNRPQHF. This chain links TRBV5-6 with TRBJ1-5; 7 positions match TRBD1. Germline values: CDR1 SGHDT, CDR2 YYEEEE. The CDR3 runs 14 residues.

The chain combines TRBV7-8 with TRBJ2-2, with 12 bases matching TRBD2. Germline lookup yields CDR1 SGHVS and CDR2 FQNEAQ. This CDR3 is built from 17 residues. V shed 5 bases, J shed 1 base, and the junction held 5 bases outside the gene matches. As DNA, the CDR3 is TGTGCCAGCAGCACACGGACTAGCGGGGAGAACACCGGGGAGCTGTTTTTT. It encodes CASSTRTSGENTGELFF.

The chain joins TRBV24-1 to TRBJ2-3; D not resolved. The CDR3 consists of 12 residues. The ends were cut back, 9 bases at V and 1 base at J, with 7 bases in the middle. Per germline, CDR1 KGHDR and CDR2 SFDVKD. In nucleotides, the CDR3 is TGTGCCACCGCCGAGGGCACAGATACGCAGTATTTT. This translates into CATAEGTDTQYF.

The rearrangement uses TRBV28 and TRBJ1-2, with D hard to call. This CDR3 is 18 amino acids long. Germline-derived CDR1 and CDR2 are MDHEN and SYDVKM. The germline V and J ends were trimmed by 2 bases and 0 bases, with 19 bases remaining between them. The CDR3 spells CASSLMGLGSSANYGYTF. Written as DNA, the CDR3 is TGTGCCAGCAGTTTAATGGGTTTGGGGAGCTCCGCTAACTATGGCTACACCTTC.

V and J are TRBV18 and TRBJ2-5; 7 nucleotides agree with TRBD2. The CDR3 length is 14 residues. The V segment lost 0 bases and the J segment 4 bases; nucleotides outside the gene matches: 2. Germline V gene lookup returns CDR1 KGHSH and CDR2 LQKENI. CDR3 bases: TGTGCCAGCTCACCACCCGGCGGGGGAGAGACCCAGTACTTC. Translated, it gives CASSPPGGGETQYF.

The chain employs TRBV5-1 and TRBJ1-6; TRBD1 aligns across 7 bases. Trimming cost V 4 bases and J 7 bases; bases outside gene matches: 8. This CDR3 is built from 15 residues. CDR1 is SGHRS, CDR2 YFSETQ, per germline. As DNA, the CDR3 is TGCGCCAGCAGCCCACAGGGGATAGGGAATTCACCCCTCCACTTT. This gives the protein CASSPQGIGNSPLHF.

The V and J genes are TRBV6-6 and TRBJ2-7; 12 bases fit TRBD2. The germline CDR1 and CDR2 sequences are MNHNY and SVGAGI (reference sequence). The V gene end was trimmed by 0 bases and the J gene end by 8 bases; junction bases not matched to a gene: 8. There are 16 residues in the CDR3. Here the CDR3 reads CASSYSGLAGGQKQYF. CDR3 DNA sequence: TGTGCCAGCAGTTACTCGGGCCTAGCGGGGGGGCAGAAGCAGTACTTC.

Concerning this clone: Different DNA sequences within this sample yield the same CDR3. The chain employs TRBV12-3 or TRBV12-4 and TRBJ2-7; a possible D gene is TRBD1 (6 bases). V was cut by 3 bases and J by 6 bases, with 9 bases left in between. The CDR3 spans 12 residues. The chain's CDR3 is CASSLTGFEQYF. Written as DNA, the CDR3 is TGTGCCAGCAGTTTGACAGGTTTCGAGCAGTACTTC.

V usage is TRBV5-1 and J usage is TRBJ2-5, with a tentative D call TRBD1 (6 bases). Trimming pared 7 bases from V and 0 bases from J, leaving 13 bases between. The CDR3 is made up of 14 amino acids. In germline, CDR1 is SGHRS, CDR2 YFSETQ. CDR3 region: CASARQVYQETQYF. The CDR3 region has the DNA TGCGCCAGCGCCCGACAGGTGTACCAAGAGACCCAGTACTTC.

This chain links TRBV3-1 (or the pseudogene TRBV3-2) with TRBJ2-7; TRBD1 aligns across 8 bases. Germline CDR1 is LGHDT and CDR2 is YNNKEL (reference sequence). The trim removed 4 bases at V and 6 bases at J, leaving 2 bases unmatched. This CDR3 is 12 amino acids long. CDR3: CASSPGGGEQYF. CDR3 coding DNA: TGTGCCAGCAGCCCAGGGGGCGGCGAGCAGTACTTC.

This sequence joins TRBV6-6 and TRBJ1-5; no clear D. Germline V gene data show CDR1 as MNHNY and CDR2 as SVGAGI (reference sequence). CDR3 length: 16 amino acids. V was clipped by 2 bases and J by 0 bases, with 11 bases between them. Here the CDR3 reads CASSYPSPDSNQPQHF. The CDR3 DNA is TGTGCCAGCAGTTACCCGAGTCCCGATAGCAATCAGCCCCAGCATTTT.

This chain connects TRBV6-5 to TRBJ2-2; TRBD1 matches 7 bases. V dropped 6 bases and J dropped 6; count of bases not matched to a gene: 1. Germline assignment: CDR1 MNHEY and CDR2 SVGAGI. The CDR3 extends over 12 amino acids. The CDR3 DNA is TGTGCCAGCAGGAGGGGGCCCGGGGAGCTGTTTTTT. Amino acid sequence: CASRRGPGELFF.

In nucleotides, the CDR3 is TGTGCCTGCCGGGGGATAATTAATTCACCCCTCCACTTT. Translated: CACRGIINSPLHF. The chain combines TRBV6-5 with TRBJ1-6; possible D gene TRBD1, 5 bases. V lost 11 bases to trimming and J lost 6 bases, with 14 bases between them. The CDR3 totals 13 residues. CDR1 and CDR2 (germline): MNHEY, SVGAGI.

This clone was recorded once. This chain links TRBV7-2 with TRBJ1-2; D unclear. Germline V gives CDR1 SGHTA, CDR2 FQGNSA. There are 13 residues in the CDR3. The V end lost 7 bases, the J end lost 8 bases, and 17 bases lay between the germline ends. CDR3 in DNA: TGTGCCAGCACTGTCCTCCGCGGCGGCGGCTACACCTTC. Translation: CASTVLRGGGYTF.

The chain combines TRBV11-2 with TRBJ1-6, with a possible D match to TRBD1 (6 bases). The CDR3 has 12 amino acids. V lost 4 bases, J lost 13 bases, and 11 bases lay in between. CDR1 and CDR2 from the germline V gene are SGHAT and FQNNGV. DNA of the CDR3: TGTGCCAGCAGCTCTCAGACAGGCCCCCTCCACTTT. It yields the protein CASSSQTGPLHF.

This clone was observed a single time. This chain connects TRBV5-6 to TRBJ1-1, with TRBD1 as a possible D gene (5 bases). The CDR3 length is 13 residues. V shed 4 bases and J shed 0 bases, with 7 bases lying between them. Germline assignment: CDR1 SGHDT and CDR2 YYEEEE. CDR3 bases: TGTGCCAGCAGCCTCAGGGTGAACACTGAAGCTTTCTTT. Amino acid sequence: CASSLRVNTEAFF.

This chain links TRBV15 with TRBJ1-2; weak D call: TRBD1 (6 bases). The V and J ends lost 5 bases and 2 bases respectively, with 9 bases between them. Per the germline V gene, CDR1 is LNHNV and CDR2 is YYDKDF (reference sequence). This CDR3 is 13 amino acids long. Here the CDR3 DNA reads TGTGCCACCAGCCCCGACAGGAACTATGGCTACACCTTC. Its protein product is CATSPDRNYGYTF.

The chain is built from TRBV6-4 and TRBJ1-1; D ambiguous. Germline loops: CDR1 MRHNA, CDR2 SNTAGT. V was pared by 6 bases and J by 5 bases, with 7 bases between. The CDR3 contains 11 residues. The CDR3 reads CASSAGTEAFF. The CDR3 nucleotides read TGTGCCAGCAGCGCGGGAACTGAAGCTTTCTTT.

The chain uses TRBV5-8 and TRBJ2-7, with TRBD1 identical over 7 bases. Losses at the gene ends were 4 bases for V and 2 bases for J; bases not matched to a gene: 9. In germline, CDR1 is SGHTS, CDR2 YDEGEE. This CDR3 has 15 amino acids. CDR3 amino acids: CASSHWGQSAYEQYF. In DNA, the CDR3 is TGTGCCAGCAGCCACTGGGGACAGTCTGCCTACGAGCAGTACTTC.

The chain couples TRBV2 to TRBJ1-6; D possibly corresponds to TRBD1 (6 bases). Deletions cut 4 bases from V and 9 bases from J, with 16 bases between. Germline V gene lookup returns CDR1 SNHLY and CDR2 FYNNEI. CDR3 size: 15 residues. The CDR3 DNA is TGTGCCAGCAGTGTTGCAGGGGAAGGTGTTTCACCCCTCCACTTT. Residues: CASSVAGEGVSPLHF.